Listed below are T cell receptor beta chains from one sample, sequenced in a study of cytomegalovirus exposure and HLA in healthy donors. Some clones are missing from TCRdb's copy, which holds only in-frame ones; the method was immunoSEQ multiplex PCR. The data show about 110,000 clones, 55% to 80% seen once. The material sequenced was PBMCs. The receptors here all came from a woman aged 25 to 39 in good health and CMV-seronegative. Each CDR3 is given with its conserved first and last residue. Each record gives: CDR3 protein, CDR3 DNA, V gene, clone size, J gene, D gene. The D gene is left open where the match is weak. Rows may omit the clone size; those that give it use once, few, many or a size class.

CAWTAGGAPGNTIYF | TGTGCCTGGACCGCCGGGGGGGCACCTGGAAACACCATATATTTT | TRBV30 | - | TRBJ1-3 | -
CASRSISGRHNTGELFF | TGTGCCAGCAGATCTATTAGCGGGAGGCATAACACCGGGGAGCTGTTTTTT | TRBV7-9 | - | TRBJ2-2 | TRBD2
CASSLGPEVEAFF | TGTGCCAGCAGTCTGGGCCCGGAGGTTGAAGCTTTCTTT | TRBV2 | - | TRBJ1-1 | -
CASSSGQYNSPLHF | TGTGCCAGCAGCTCGGGACAGTATAATTCACCCCTCCACTTT | TRBV7-8 | - | TRBJ1-6 | TRBD1
CASSLAESGAEQYF | TGTGCCAGCAGCTTAGCAGAATCGGGTGCGGAGCAGTACTTC | TRBV7-8 | - | TRBJ2-7 | -
CASSLVSGSNQPQHF | TGTGCCAGCAGCTTAGTTTCGGGATCAAATCAGCCCCAGCATTTT | TRBV7-9 | - | TRBJ1-5 | -
CASSAAGNQPQHF | TGTGCCAGCAGTGCCGCGGGGAATCAGCCCCAGCATTTT | TRBV28 | - | TRBJ1-5 | -
CASSVAGTHSGNTIYF | TGTGCCAGCAGCGTAGCGGGGACACATTCTGGAAACACCATATATTTT | TRBV9 | once | TRBJ1-3 | -
CASTRGGLYNEQFF | TGTGCCAGCACGAGGGGGGGACTCTACAATGAGCAGTTCTTC | TRBV9 | - | TRBJ2-1 | -
CASSSSRLAGVKYNEQFF | TGTGCCAGCAGTTCCTCCCGACTAGCGGGAGTGAAGTACAATGAGCAGTTCTTC | TRBV28 | - | TRBJ2-1 | TRBD2
CAISESPKDTQYF | TGTGCCATCAGTGAGTCCCCCAAAGATACGCAGTATTTT | TRBV10-3 | - | TRBJ2-3 | -
CASSLGWEGPVHEQFF | TGTGCCAGCAGTTTAGGTTGGGAGGGGCCCGTCCATGAGCAGTTCTTC | TRBV27 | - | TRBJ2-1 | TRBD2
CASSYLDNTNYGYTF | TGCGCCAGCAGCTATCTGGACAATACTAACTATGGCTACACCTTC | TRBV5-1 | once | TRBJ1-2 | -
CASSFSSDRNNEQFF | TGTGCCAGCAGCTTCTCTTCGGACAGAAACAATGAGCAGTTCTTC | TRBV7-3 | few | TRBJ2-1 | -
CASSPAGTGNTEAFF | TGTGCCAGCAGCCCCGCCGGGACAGGGAACACTGAAGCTTTCTTT | TRBV7-9 | few | TRBJ1-1 | TRBD1
CASTAGLSLHF | TGTGCCAGCACCGCAGGGTTATCCCTCCACTTT | TRBV7-2 | few | TRBJ1-6 | -
CSVGGSNEKLFF | TGCAGCGTTGGAGGGAGTAATGAAAAACTGTTTTTT | TRBV29-1 | - | TRBJ1-4 | -
CASSEWFSSGELFF | TGTGCCAGCAGTGAATGGTTTAGCTCCGGGGAGCTGTTTTTT | TRBV2 | once | TRBJ2-2 | -
CASSRFAPSSYEQYF | TGCGCCAGCAGCCGTTTTGCGCCAAGCTCCTACGAGCAGTACTTC | TRBV5-1 | - | TRBJ2-7 | -
CASSLMVGSLYEQYF | TGTGCCAGCAGCTTAATGGTAGGGAGCCTTTACGAGCAGTACTTC | TRBV7-3 | - | TRBJ2-7 | -
CASSLRTGVYEQYF | TGCGCCAGCAGCTTGAGGACAGGGGTCTACGAGCAGTACTTC | TRBV5-1 | few | TRBJ2-7 | TRBD1
CASSVAGAGVYNEQFF | TGTGCCAGCAGCGTAGCCGGAGCGGGAGTTTACAATGAGCAGTTCTTC | TRBV9 | - | TRBJ2-1 | TRBD2
CASSLASGRATQYF | TGTGCCAGCAGCTTAGCTAGCGGGAGGGCCACGCAGTACTTC | TRBV11-1 | once | TRBJ2-7 | TRBD2
CAWSSGGYTF | TGTGCCTGGAGTAGCGGTGGCTACACCTTC | TRBV30 | - | TRBJ1-2 | -
CASNGGSYNSPLHF | TGTGCCAGTAACGGGGGATCCTATAATTCACCCCTCCACTTT | TRBV19 | - | TRBJ1-6 | -
CSVEYRAYGYTF | TGCAGCGTTGAGTACAGGGCCTATGGCTACACCTTC | TRBV29-1 | - | TRBJ1-2 | -
CATSKGRTGQSGGREKLFF | TGTGCCACCAGCAAGGGGCGGACAGGGCAGAGTGGTGGCCGTGAAAAACTGTTTTTT | TRBV15 | - | TRBJ1-4 | TRBD1
CASGEPTVYGYTF | TGTGCCAGCGGGGAACCGACAGTCTATGGCTACACCTTC | TRBV28 | - | TRBJ1-2 | -
CASSTQSSGETQYF | TGTGCCAGCAGCACCCAGTCATCGGGAGAGACCCAGTACTTC | TRBV9 | - | TRBJ2-5 | -
CASPFNPSPRDSRF | TGCGCCAGCCCATTCAATCCGTCACCCCGGGACAGCCGTTTT | TRBV23-1 | - | TRBJ1-4 | TRBD1
CASSFGTSGNNEQFF | TGTGCCAGCAGCTTCGGGACTAGCGGGAACAATGAGCAGTTCTTC | TRBV5-4 | - | TRBJ2-1 | TRBD2
CASSNDGGRLGANVLTF | TGTGCCAGCAGCAACGACGGGGGGCGCCTTGGGGCCAACGTCCTGACTTTC | TRBV7-9 | - | TRBJ2-6 | -
CASSLVADGYNEQFF | TGTGCCAGCAGCTTAGTAGCGGACGGCTACAATGAGCAGTTCTTC | TRBV7-8 | few | TRBJ2-1 | -
CASTEDRVFNQPQHF | TGTGCCAGTACCGAGGACAGGGTATTCAATCAGCCCCAGCATTTT | TRBV19 | - | TRBJ1-5 | TRBD1
CASSPGPAGETQYF | TGCGCCAGCAGCCCCGGTCCAGCGGGAGAGACCCAGTACTTC | TRBV4-3 | few | TRBJ2-5 | -
CAWGTFTGELFF | TGTGCCTGGGGGACTTTCACCGGGGAGCTGTTTTTT | TRBV30 | - | TRBJ2-2 | -
CASKPSGVNTEAFF | TGTGCCAGCAAACCCTCGGGTGTGAACACTGAAGCTTTCTTT | TRBV9 | - | TRBJ1-1 | -
CASSLLWEPNYEQYF | TGTGCCAGCAGCTTACTGTGGGAGCCAAATTACGAGCAGTACTTC | TRBV7-9 | once | TRBJ2-7 | -
CASSVEGGSYNEQFF | TGTGCCAGCAGTGTGGAGGGAGGCTCCTACAATGAGCAGTTCTTC | TRBV6-4 | once | TRBJ2-1 | -
CAIGGRDQLDEQYF | TGTGCCATCGGTGGGAGGGATCAGTTAGACGAGCAGTACTTC | TRBV6-1 | - | TRBJ2-7 | TRBD2
CASSSSTRDRGYGYTF | TGTGCCAGCAGTTCGTCTACAAGGGACAGGGGCTATGGCTACACCTTC | TRBV28 | - | TRBJ1-2 | TRBD1
CASRPTGVGATNEKLFF | TGTGCCAGCAGACCTACAGGGGTAGGAGCAACTAATGAAAAACTGTTTTTT | TRBV2 | - | TRBJ1-4 | TRBD1
CASSELLRGHQETQYF | TGCGCCAGCAGCGAATTATTGCGAGGGCACCAAGAGACCCAGTACTTC | TRBV5-1 | few | TRBJ2-5 | -
CASSSLAGNYNEQFF | TGTGCCAGCAGCTCGCTAGCGGGAAACTACAATGAGCAGTTCTTC | TRBV7-6 | - | TRBJ2-1 | TRBD2
CASSEYGAEAFF | TGTGCCAGCAGCGAGTACGGGGCTGAAGCTTTCTTT | TRBV2 | - | TRBJ1-1 | -
CASSLGGNPPYGQYF | TGTGCCAGCAGTTTAGGGGGGAACCCCCCCTACGGGCAGTACTTC | TRBV27 | - | TRBJ2-7 | -
CASSPTLPTDTQYF | TGTGCCAGCAGCCCGACTTTGCCCACAGATACGCAGTATTTT | TRBV5-6 | - | TRBJ2-3 | -
CASSLQDRGGVAFF | TGTGCCAGCAGCTTACAGGACAGGGGCGGTGTAGCTTTCTTT | TRBV9 | - | TRBJ1-1 | TRBD1